The next 17 T cell receptor beta chains were all read from a single sample in a study of cytomegalovirus exposure and HLA in healthy donors. Vbeta (60) and Jbeta (13) primers were used in the PCR. Sequenced by immunoSEQ multiplex PCR; TCRdb stores in-frame clones only, minus some. Here the sample spans about 160,000 clones, roughly 80% being singletons. Sample: PBMCs. Source of these receptors: a male donor in good health and CMV-seropositive.

This clone was observed a handful of times. The rearrangement links TRBV6-5 to TRBJ2-7; 8 bases match TRBD2. This CDR3 comprises 14 residues. Germline CDR1 reads MNHEY; CDR2 reads SVGAGI. J lost 5 bases, V lost 6 bases, and 9 bases had no gene match. The chain's CDR3 is CASSTSGPENEQYF. The CDR3 coding sequence is TGTGCCAGCAGCACTAGCGGACCTGAAAACGAGCAGTACTTC.

V gene TRBV19 combines with J gene TRBJ2-6; 7 bases are a match to TRBD1. Germline CDR1 LNHDA, CDR2 SQIVND (reference sequence). The length of the CDR3 is 15 residues. V gave up 4 bases and J gave up 1 base; unmatched junction bases: 1. The CDR3 loop reads CASSNRGSGANVLTF. CDR3 DNA: TGTGCCAGTAGTAACAGGGGTTCTGGGGCCAACGTCCTGACTTTC.

V and J are TRBV19 and TRBJ1-3; TRBD1 matches 8 bases. CDR1 is LNHDA, CDR2 SQIVND, per germline (reference sequence). Trimming took 8 bases from V and 3 from J; bases not matched to a gene: 3. The length of the CDR3 is 13 residues. CDR3 nucleotides: TGTGCCAGTTGGGACAGGTTTGGAAACACCATATATTTT. Amino acid sequence: CASWDRFGNTIYF.

The chain employs TRBV30 and TRBJ2-5; 10 positions agree with TRBD2. The germline V gene has CDR1 GTSNPN and CDR2 SVGIG (reference sequence). The V segment lost 0 bases and the J segment 7 bases; nucleotides outside the gene matches: 8. The CDR3 extends over 15 amino acids. CDR3 region: CAWSVLAGPLGTQYF. DNA for the CDR3: TGTGCCTGGAGTGTACTAGCGGGGCCTTTGGGGACCCAGTACTTC.

V is TRBV30 and J is TRBJ1-1, with D possibly being TRBD1 (6 bases). The CDR3 is 14 amino acids. Germline assignment: CDR1 GTSNPN and CDR2 SVGIG (reference sequence). Trimming took 5 bases from V and 3 from J, leaving 16 bases between them. The CDR3 sequence: CAWDFGRGDTEAFF. The CDR3 nucleotides read TGTGCCTGGGACTTCGGCAGGGGTGACACTGAAGCTTTCTTT.

This chain connects TRBV30 to TRBJ1-3; 7 nucleotides align to TRBD1. From germline, CDR1 is GTSNPN and CDR2 SVGIG (reference sequence). V gave up 3 bases and J gave up 4 bases; unmatched junction bases: 6. CDR3 length: 14 amino acids. CDR3 in amino acids: CAWRLGTAGNTIYF. CDR3 in DNA: TGTGCCTGGAGGCTTGGGACAGCGGGAAACACCATATATTTT. Complete variable domain (other parts from reference TRBV30 and TRBJ1-3): SQTIHQWPATLVQPVGSPLSLECTVEGTSNPNLYWYRQAAGRGLQLLFYSVGIGQISSEVPQNLSASRPQDRQFILSSKKLLLSDSGFYLCAWRLGTAGNTIYFGEGSWLTVV.

The chain is built from TRBV6-5 and TRBJ1-1; tentative D call: TRBD1 (5 bases). The V end was cut by 6 bases, the J end by 0 bases, with 8 bases between. The CDR3 is 13 amino acids. The germline V gene encodes CDR1 MNHEY and CDR2 SVGAGI. CDR3 coding DNA: TGTGCCAGCAGGCAAGGGGTGAACACTGAAGCTTTCTTT. Translation: CASRQGVNTEAFF.

This chain uses TRBV27 with TRBJ2-1; the D gene is possibly TRBD1 (5 bases). V lost 5 bases, J lost 2 bases, and 13 bases lay in between. Looked up from germline, CDR1 is MNHEY and CDR2 is SMNVEV (reference sequence). This CDR3 is 15 amino acids long. The CDR3 loop is CASSHPRQPYNEQFF. CDR3 in DNA: TGTGCCAGCAGTCATCCGAGACAGCCCTACAATGAGCAGTTCTTC.

The rearrangement uses TRBV10-2 and TRBJ2-7, with TRBD1 identical over 9 bases. V gave up 6 bases and J gave up 6 bases; unmatched junction bases: 3. CDR3 length: 12 amino acids. CDR1 and CDR2 (germline): WSHSY, SAAADI. For the CDR3, the DNA is TGCGCCAGCAGCGGGACAGGGTCCGAGCAGTACTTC. Translation gives CASSGTGSEQYF.

This chain joins TRBV19 and TRBJ2-5; TRBD1 aligns across 9 bases. The DNA end favors TRBJ2-7, so the J call may be wrong. The V gene's germline CDR1 is LNHDA and CDR2 SQIVND (reference sequence). This CDR3 comprises 14 residues. The CDR3 DNA reads as TGTGCCAGTACCGGGACAGGGAGCTCCTACGAGCAGTACTTC. It codes for CASTGTGSSYEQYF.

V is TRBV16 and J is TRBJ1-2; no firm D call. The CDR3 sequence is 11 residues long. With 4 bases removed from V and 8 bases from J, the gap between germline ends came to 8 bases. The germline V gene encodes CDR1 KGHSY and CDR2 FQNENV. CDR3 DNA: TGTGCCAGCAGCCCCGCCCAGGGCTACACCTTC. This gives the protein CASSPAQGYTF.

This chain uses TRBV2 with TRBJ1-3; possibly TRBD1 for D (5 bases). This CDR3 contains 16 residues. Deletions cut 8 bases from V and 1 base from J, with 18 bases between. Germline V gene data show CDR1 as SNHLY and CDR2 as FYNNEI. The CDR3 coding sequence is TGTGCCAGCCTAAGGACATTGAGGATATCTGGAAACACCATATATTTT. Amino acids: CASLRTLRISGNTIYF. Complete variable domain (other parts from reference TRBV2 and TRBJ1-3): EPEVTQTPSHQVTQMGQEVILRCVPISNHLYFYWYRQILGQKVEFLVSFYNNEISEKSEIFDDQFSVERPDGSNFTLKIRSTKLEDSAMYFCASLRTLRISGNTIYFGEGSWLTVV.

J is TRBJ2-5 and V is TRBV6-5, with D possibly being TRBD1 (6 bases). Germline CDR1 is MNHEY and CDR2 is SVGAGI. V lost 6 bases and J lost 2, with 10 bases in between. The CDR3 spans 13 residues. DNA of the CDR3: TGTGCCAGCAGCCACAGGGCTCAAGAGACCCAGTACTTC. Translation: CASSHRAQETQYF.

This CDR3 reads CASSLMTGGNQPQHF. In DNA, the CDR3 is TGTGCCAGCAGCTTGATGACAGGGGGAAATCAGCCCCAGCATTTT. The J gene is TRBJ1-5, the V gene TRBV5-6, with TRBD1 matching 9 bases. V lost 1 base, J lost 4 bases, and 3 bases stayed unmatched. Germline V gives CDR1 SGHDT, CDR2 YYEEEE. There are 15 residues in the CDR3.

CDR3 residues: CASSALGGITDYTF. The CDR3 DNA is TGCGCCAGCAGCGCCCTTGGGGGGATAACAGACTACACCTTC. The chain carries TRBV4-1 and TRBJ1-2; D is perhaps TRBD1 (5 bases). The CDR3 sequence is 14 residues long. Trimming took 5 bases from V and 10 from J, leaving 20 bases between them. Germline CDR1 MGHRA, CDR2 YSYEKL.

V usage is TRBV10-3 and J usage is TRBJ1-1; 12 bases are a match to TRBD1. With V trimmed by 2 bases and J by 1 base, 8 bases remained unmatched. The germline gives CDR1 ENHRY, CDR2 SYGVKD. The length of the CDR3 is 18 residues. CDR3 sequence: CAISEPTGTGGRNTEAFF. The DNA of the CDR3 is TGTGCCATCAGTGAGCCGACCGGGACAGGGGGCAGGAACACTGAAGCTTTCTTT.

The chain is built from TRBV4-1 and TRBJ1-6; the match to TRBD1 covers 8 bases. Germline V lookup: CDR1 MGHRA, CDR2 YSYEKL. Unmatched junction bases numbered 7, after V lost 5 bases and J lost 7 bases. This CDR3 spans 15 amino acids. In nucleotides, the CDR3 is TGCGCCAGCAGCGGACGGACAGGGATAAATTCACCCCTCCACTTT. This sequence encodes CASSGRTGINSPLHF.